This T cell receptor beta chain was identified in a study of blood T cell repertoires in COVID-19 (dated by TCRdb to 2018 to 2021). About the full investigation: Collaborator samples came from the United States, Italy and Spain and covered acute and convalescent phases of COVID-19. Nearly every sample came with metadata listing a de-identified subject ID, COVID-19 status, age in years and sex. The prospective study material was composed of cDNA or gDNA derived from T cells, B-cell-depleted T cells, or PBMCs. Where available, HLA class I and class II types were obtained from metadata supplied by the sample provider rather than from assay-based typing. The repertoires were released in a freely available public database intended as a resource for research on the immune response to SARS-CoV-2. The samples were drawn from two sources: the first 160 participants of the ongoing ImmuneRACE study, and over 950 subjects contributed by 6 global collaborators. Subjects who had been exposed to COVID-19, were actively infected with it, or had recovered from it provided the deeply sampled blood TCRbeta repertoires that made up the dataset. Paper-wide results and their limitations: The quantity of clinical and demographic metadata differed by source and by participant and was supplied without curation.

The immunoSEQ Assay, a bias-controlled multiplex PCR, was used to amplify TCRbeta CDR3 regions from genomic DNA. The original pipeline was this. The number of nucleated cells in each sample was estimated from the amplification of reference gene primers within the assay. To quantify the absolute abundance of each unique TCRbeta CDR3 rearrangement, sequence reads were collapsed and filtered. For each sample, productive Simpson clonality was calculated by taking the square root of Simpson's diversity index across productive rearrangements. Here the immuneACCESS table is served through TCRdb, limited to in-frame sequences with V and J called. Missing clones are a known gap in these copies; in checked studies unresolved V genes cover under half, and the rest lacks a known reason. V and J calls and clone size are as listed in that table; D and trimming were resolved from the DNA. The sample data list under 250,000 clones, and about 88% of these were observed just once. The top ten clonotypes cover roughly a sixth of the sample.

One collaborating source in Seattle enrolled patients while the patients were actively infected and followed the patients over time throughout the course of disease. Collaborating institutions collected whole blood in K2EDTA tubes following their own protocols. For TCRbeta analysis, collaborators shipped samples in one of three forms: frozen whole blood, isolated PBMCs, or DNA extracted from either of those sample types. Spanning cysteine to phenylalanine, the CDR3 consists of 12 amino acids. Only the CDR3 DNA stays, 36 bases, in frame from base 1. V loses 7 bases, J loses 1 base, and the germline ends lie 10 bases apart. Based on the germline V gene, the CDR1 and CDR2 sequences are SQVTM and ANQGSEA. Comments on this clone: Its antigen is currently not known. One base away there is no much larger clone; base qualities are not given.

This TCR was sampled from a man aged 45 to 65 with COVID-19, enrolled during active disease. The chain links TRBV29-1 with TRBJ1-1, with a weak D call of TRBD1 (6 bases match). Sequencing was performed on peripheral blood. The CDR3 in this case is CSAGQRNTEAFF. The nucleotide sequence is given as TGCAGCGCTGGACAGAGGAACACTGAAGCTTTCTTT. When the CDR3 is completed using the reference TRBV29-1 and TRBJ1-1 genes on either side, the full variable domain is SAVISQKPSRDICQRGTSLTIQCQVDSQVTMMFWYRQQPGQSLTLIATANQGSEATYESGFVIDKFPISRPNLTFSTLTVSNMSPEDSSIYLCSAGQRNTEAFFGQGTRLTVV.